The clone carrying this T cell receptor (beta chain) was seen many times. The antigen is unknown. The CDR3 loop spans 13 amino acids. The trim removed 11 bases at V and 3 bases at J, leaving 9 bases unmatched. The data belong to a study of beta chain features in type 1 diabetes. Study-wide findings and caveats: Any role of HLA type in TCRB rearrangement remained unresolved here.

Stem cell-like memory, regulatory, central memory and naive CD4+ cells were sorted via CD45RO/CCR7/CD25/CD127/CD95/CD27. As every portion of the isolated RNA was reverse transcribed, the sequencing read expressed TCRB transcripts. The method was immunoSEQ multiplex PCR; TCRdb's version includes in-frame clones alone and lacks a portion of them. Of some 150,000 clones listed, about 7% are singletons. The gene calls are TRBV23-1 and TRBJ2-5; 7 bases match TRBD1. TRBV23-1 is an open reading frame, and its role is uncertain. This sequence was found in a woman aged 25 to 39 in good health. Sequenced: central memory CD4+ T cells from blood. CDR3 sequence reads: CARPSGTEETQYF. The CDR3 nucleotides are TGCGCCCGTCCAAGTGGGACAGAAGAGACCCAGTACTTC.